These 21 T cell receptor beta chains originate from one sample sequenced in a study of cytomegalovirus exposure and HLA in healthy donors (dated by TCRdb to the late 2010s). The library came from the immunoSEQ multiplex PCR assay. A mixture of 60 forward primers for TCR Vbeta segments and 13 reverse primers for TCR Jbeta segments was used in the multiplex PCR. TCRdb limited this immuneACCESS table to in-frame rearrangements with V and J called. A share of clones is missing; checked studies link under half to unresolved V genes, and the rest is unexplained. The sample contains approximately 150,000 clones, roughly 87% of them found a single time. The ten largest clones represent around 4.3% of the sample. Material: PBMCs. The source is a man aged 50 or older in good health and CMV-seropositive.

This chain links TRBV28 with TRBJ1-4; D is ambiguous. The CDR3 is 17 amino acids. Per germline, CDR1 MDHEN and CDR2 SYDVKM. V was pared by 1 base and J by 0 bases, with 12 bases between. CDR3 nucleotide sequence: TGTGCCAGCAGTTTATTCGGGGTCAGTGCAACTAATGAAAAACTGTTTTTT. It specifies CASSLFGVSATNEKLFF.

The sample holds a few counts of this clone. CDR3 loop: CASSFGTGKTYEQYF. CDR3 coding DNA: TGTGCCAGCAGCTTTGGGACAGGCAAAACCTACGAGCAGTACTTC. The gene calls are TRBV7-2 and TRBJ2-7; 8 bases map to TRBD1. The CDR3 has 15 residues. The J segment lost 2 bases and the V segment lost 3 bases, leaving 6 bases of the junction unmatched. The germline gives CDR1 SGHTA, CDR2 FQGNSA.

This clone appeared a single time. The same CDR3 arises from other DNA sequences in this sample as well. The chain uses TRBV30 and TRBJ1-2, with D maybe TRBD1 (6 bases). Between the trimmed V and J ends, which lost 1 base and 6 bases, there was a span of 15 bases. Germline V gives CDR1 GTSNPN, CDR2 SVGIG (reference sequence). The CDR3 totals 14 residues. CDR3 nucleotides: TGTGCCTGGAGTGCGGAGCAGGGGCGACATGGCTACACCTTC. It encodes CAWSAEQGRHGYTF.

The V call is TRBV2, the J call TRBJ2-3; 7 bases fit TRBD2. The junction had 4 bases not matched to a gene; V was cut back by 3 bases and J by 1 base. The CDR3 is made up of 15 amino acids. The germline V gene encodes CDR1 SNHLY and CDR2 FYNNEI. CDR3 sequence reads: CASSEWEGGTDTQYF. The CDR3 coding sequence is TGTGCCAGCAGTGAGTGGGAGGGCGGCACAGATACGCAGTATTTT.

The chain combines TRBV7-6 with TRBJ2-1; 7 bases are shared with TRBD1. Germline V lookup: CDR1 SGHVS, CDR2 FNYEAQ. Trimming at V came to 5 bases and at J to 5 bases, leaving 6 bases not matched to a gene. This CDR3 spans 14 amino acids. CDR3 sequence: CASSSGQDNNEQFF. CDR3 in DNA: TGTGCCAGCAGCAGTGGACAGGATAACAATGAGCAGTTCTTC.

This chain links TRBV7-9 with TRBJ2-3; D is unclear. V lost 2 bases to trimming and J lost 2 bases, with 23 bases between them. This CDR3 is built from 19 residues. Germline V gene lookup returns CDR1 SEHNR and CDR2 FQNEAQ (reference sequence). CDR3 DNA sequence: TGTGCCAGCAGCTTATTCGGCTCTTGGAGCAAAGGCAACACAGATACGCAGTATTTT. Its protein product is CASSLFGSWSKGNTDTQYF.

This clone has just a few counts. The chain uses TRBV29-1 and TRBJ1-3; D is uncertain. Germline lookup yields CDR1 SQVTM and CDR2 ANQGSEA. V gave up 4 bases and J gave up 4 bases, with 8 bases separating them. The CDR3 length is 12 residues. The CDR3 spells CSVVELGNTIYF. CDR3 DNA: TGCAGCGTTGTAGAGTTAGGAAACACCATATATTTT.

V is TRBV11-2 and J is TRBJ1-2; D not resolved. CDR3 size: 12 residues. Germline V CDR1 and CDR2: SGHAT, FQNNGV. Trimming shortened V by 3 bases and J by 4 bases, and 6 bases separated the two germline ends. The CDR3 reads CASSLISYGYTF. DNA for the CDR3: TGTGCCAGCAGCTTGATCAGCTATGGCTACACCTTC.

This clone came up a few times. The chain joins TRBV7-2 to TRBJ2-6; no reliable D call. Germline assignment: CDR1 SGHTA and CDR2 FQGNSA. V gave up 4 bases and J gave up 4 bases, with 11 bases separating them. The CDR3 contains 15 residues. This CDR3 is CASSSDSLGANVLTF. The CDR3 DNA follows: TGTGCCAGCAGCTCCGACTCTCTGGGGGCCAACGTCCTGACTTTC.

This clone was detected once. The rearrangement links TRBV20-1 to TRBJ1-1, with D unresolved. Germline CDR1 and CDR2: DFQATT and SNEGSKA (reference sequence). The CDR3 is 11 amino acids. Between the trimmed V and J ends, which lost 5 bases and 3 bases, there was a span of 7 bases. As DNA, the CDR3 is TGCAGTGCTGCCAGATACACTGAAGCTTTCTTT. This codes for CSAARYTEAFF.

The chain carries TRBV7-9 and TRBJ1-4; possible D gene TRBD1, 5 bases. CDR3 length equals 16 residues. The germline V gene has CDR1 SEHNR and CDR2 FQNEAQ (reference sequence). Trimming cost V 5 bases and J 0 bases, with 13 bases left between them. The CDR3 DNA reads TGTGCCAGCAGCGCCCCGGGGGTCACAACTAATGAAAAACTGTTTTTT. Amino acids: CASSAPGVTTNEKLFF.

Only one count was recorded for this clone. This chain links TRBV6-5 with TRBJ1-1, with D possibly matching TRBD1 (5 bases). Trimming removed 5 bases from V and 7 bases from J, with 17 bases in between. The CDR3 has 14 residues. The germline V gene has CDR1 MNHEY and CDR2 SVGAGI. CDR3 protein: CASSTSARGGEAFF. CDR3 in DNA: TGTGCCAGCAGTACGAGCGCCCGGGGGGGTGAAGCTTTCTTT.

This rearrangement joins TRBV4-1 to TRBJ2-7; D gene unclear. The CDR3 runs 14 residues. Looked up from germline, CDR1 is MGHRA and CDR2 is YSYEKL. The V end was cut by 0 bases, the J end by 4 bases, with 10 bases between. CDR3 amino acids: CASSQEWQVYEQYF. CDR3 nucleotide sequence: TGCGCCAGCAGCCAAGAGTGGCAGGTATACGAGCAGTACTTC.

The rearrangement links TRBV7-8 to TRBJ1-2; 7 bases fit TRBD1. Germline V gene lookup returns CDR1 SGHVS and CDR2 FQNEAQ. V was clipped by 0 bases and J by 6 bases; unmatched bases: 7. The CDR3 contains 15 residues. The CDR3, as DNA: TGTGCCAGCAGCTTAGCAGGGACAGAGGGCCATGGCTACACCTTC. Its protein is CASSLAGTEGHGYTF.

This clone was seen only once. The V call is TRBV7-9, the J call TRBJ2-3, with TRBD2 matching 12 bases. This CDR3 is 15 amino acids long. Germline V gene sequence: CDR1 SEHNR, CDR2 FQNEAQ (reference sequence). Trimming took 5 bases from V and 3 from J; bases not matched to a gene: 3. CDR3 sequence reads: CASSNLAGGTDTQYF. DNA for the CDR3: TGTGCCAGCAGCAACCTAGCGGGAGGGACAGATACGCAGTATTTT.

The V and J genes are TRBV27 and TRBJ2-5; maybe TRBD1 (5 bases). Between the trimmed V and J ends, which lost 0 bases and 5 bases, there was a span of 13 bases. Germline loops: CDR1 MNHEY, CDR2 SMNVEV (reference sequence). This CDR3 has 15 amino acids. Written as DNA, the CDR3 is TGTGCCAGCAGTTTATCAGGGGCTTCCCATGAGACCCAGTACTTC. Its translation is CASSLSGASHETQYF.

The chain couples TRBV5-4 to TRBJ1-4, with D possibly TRBD1 on 6 matching bases. Trimming took 0 bases from V and 7 from J, leaving 10 bases between them. The CDR3 spans 14 residues. Germline loops: CDR1 SGHNT, CDR2 YYREEE (reference sequence). The CDR3 coding sequence is TGTGCCAGCAGCTTGGCAGGGGTTGGTGAAAAACTGTTTTTT. Translated: CASSLAGVGEKLFF.

V is TRBV29-1 and J is TRBJ1-2, with a tentative D call TRBD1 (6 bases). This CDR3 has 11 amino acids. V was clipped by 4 bases and J by 11 bases, with 14 bases between them. CDR1 and CDR2 (germline): SQVTM, ANQGSEA. This CDR3 reads CSVGDTVWYTF. The CDR3 coding sequence is TGCAGCGTTGGGGACACCGTTTGGTACACCTTC.

The chain joins TRBV7-2 to TRBJ2-7; TRBD1 matches at 7 bases. Germline values: CDR1 SGHTA, CDR2 FQGNSA. After removal of 5 bases from V and 0 bases from J, the junction contained 4 bases not matched to a gene. There are 14 residues in the CDR3. The CDR3, as DNA: TGTGCCAGCAGCGTGACAGGGACCTCCTACGAGCAGTACTTC. This translates into CASSVTGTSYEQYF.

In this sample, this clone turned up once. This chain uses TRBV7-8 with TRBJ2-3, with D maybe TRBD2 (5 bases). V lost 3 bases to trimming and J lost 2 bases, with 12 bases between them. The germline gives CDR1 SGHVS, CDR2 FQNEAQ. This CDR3 contains 15 residues. The CDR3 sequence is CASSFNGENTDTQYF. For the CDR3, the DNA is TGTGCCAGCAGCTTCAACGGGGAGAACACAGATACGCAGTATTTT. The variable domain in full, with the rest retrieved from reference TRBV7-8 and TRBJ2-3, is GAGVSQSPRYKVAKRGQDVALRCDPISGHVSLFWYQQALGQGPEFLTYFQNEAQLDKSGLPSDRFFAERPEGSVSTLKIQRTQQEDSAVYLCASSFNGENTDTQYFGPGTRLTVL.

This clone was seen a handful of times. The chain is built from TRBV7-9 and TRBJ1-1; D gene unclear. Trimming stripped 5 bases from V and 0 bases from J, with 10 bases between. Germline CDR1 is SEHNR and CDR2 is FQNEAQ (reference sequence). The CDR3 has 14 amino acids. CDR3 bases: TGTGCCAGCAGCCCCGGGTCAGTGAACACTGAAGCTTTCTTT. Protein product: CASSPGSVNTEAFF.